The 22 T cell receptor beta chains given below trace back to one sample, sequenced in a study of CD8+ T cells in alopecia areata. As to treatment: oral pan-JAK inhibitor, 5-10 mg twice daily. TCR sequencing used cDNA made by reverse transcription of extracted RNA. The data were produced by immunoSEQ multiplex PCR, yet TCRdb's version contains in-frame clones alone and is incomplete. The sample contains hundreds of thousands of clones, approximately 72% of which appear only once. The material was CD4+ T cells sorted from blood, obtained at approximately week 42, from a patient treated with tofacitinib. The receptors were gathered from a human donor with alopecia areata.

The chain uses TRBV5-6 and TRBJ2-1, with D maybe TRBD1 (5 bases). The CDR3 has 14 residues. The germline V gene encodes CDR1 SGHDT and CDR2 YYEEEE. Trimming cost V 4 bases and J 9 bases, with 17 bases left between them. The CDR3: CASSPPLGASEQFF. The CDR3 nucleotides are TGTGCCAGCAGCCCCCCGCTAGGGGCAAGTGAGCAGTTCTTC.

There are a few counts of this clone. This rearrangement joins TRBV21-1 to TRBJ1-5. TRBV21-1 is shown as a pseudogene. This CDR3 is built from 17 residues. The CDR3 reads CASSTPRGANRASPQHF. The DNA of the CDR3 is TGTGCCAGCAGCACTCCCCGAGGAGCAAACCGCGCCTCCCCCCAGCATTTT.

This chain joins TRBV5-7 and TRBJ1-5; TRBD1 matches 8 bases. TRBV5-7 is known as an ORF, though its function is uncertain. Trimming cost V 5 bases and J 7 bases; bases outside gene matches: 8. The CDR3 runs 14 residues. The CDR3 nucleotides read TGTGCCAGCAGTCCCGGACAGGGCCTACAGCCCCAGCATTTT. Amino acid sequence: CASSPGQGLQPQHF.

The chain joins TRBV2 to TRBJ2-7, with D tentatively TRBD2 (5 bases). The CDR3 totals 14 residues. CDR1 SNHLY and CDR2 FYNNEI come from the germline V gene. V was shortened by 3 bases and J by 3 bases, with 12 bases between the two germline ends. CDR3 sequence reads: CASSDWQEDYEQYF. CDR3 DNA: TGTGCCAGCAGTGACTGGCAGGAGGACTACGAGCAGTACTTC.

V is TRBV6-1 and J is TRBJ1-1, with unresolved D. Germline CDR1 MNHNS, CDR2 SASEGT. CDR3 size: 14 residues. The V and J ends lost 10 bases and 1 base respectively, with 16 bases between them. The CDR3, as DNA: TGTGCCATCTTAGACGTCATTTCGAACACTGAAGCTTTCTTT. Encoded protein: CAILDVISNTEAFF.

This sequence joins TRBV29-1 and TRBJ2-7, with a weak D call TRBD1 (6 bases). Trimming took off 4 bases at V and 2 bases at J, with 12 bases between the two ends. The CDR3 is 13 residues long. The germline CDR1 and CDR2 sequences are SQVTM and ANQGSEA. DNA of the CDR3: TGCAGCGTTGCGGCCAGGGGCACCTACGAGCAGTACTTC. Protein: CSVAARGTYEQYF.

This clone was counted a single time. V usage is TRBV6-5 and J usage is TRBJ2-2; 14 bases are a match to TRBD2. The CDR3 contains 15 residues. Per the germline V gene, CDR1 is MNHEY and CDR2 is SVGAGI. The V and J ends lost 6 bases and 6 bases, in that order; junction bases with no gene match: 3. CDR3 residues: CASRSTSGGAGELFF. The CDR3 region has the DNA TGTGCCAGCAGGTCGACTAGCGGGGGGGCCGGGGAGCTGTTTTTT.

In this sample, this clone turned up many times. Other DNA sequences from this sample encode an identical CDR3 as well. V gene TRBV14 combines with J gene TRBJ1-2; 8 bases agree with TRBD1. V lost 1 base, J lost 7 bases, and 2 bases stayed unmatched. Germline lookup yields CDR1 SGHDN and CDR2 FVKESK. The CDR3 extends over 13 amino acids. The CDR3 sequence is CASSQARGLGYTF. The CDR3, as DNA: TGTGCCAGCAGCCAAGCCAGGGGGCTTGGCTACACCTTC.

V gene TRBV11-2 combines with J gene TRBJ2-1; tentative D call: TRBD1 (6 bases). The CDR3 extends over 14 amino acids. Germline lookup yields CDR1 SGHAT and CDR2 FQNNGV. V was trimmed by 0 bases and J by 5 bases, leaving 8 bases between them. The CDR3 protein is CASSLDRGDNEQFF. DNA for the CDR3: TGTGCCAGCAGCTTAGACAGGGGTGACAATGAGCAGTTCTTC.

The chain couples TRBV11-2 to TRBJ2-1, with D perhaps given as TRBD1 or TRBD2 (6 bases each). Germline V lookup: CDR1 SGHAT, CDR2 FQNNGV. The CDR3 contains 13 residues. Trimming removed 5 bases at V and 8 bases at J, with 13 bases between. In DNA form, the CDR3 reads TGTGCCAGCAGCAATCAAGGGGGGTATGAGCAGTTCTTC. It encodes CASSNQGGYEQFF.

Here the CDR3 reads CASSIEGAVTEAFF. CDR3 DNA sequence: TGTGCCAGTAGTATTGAGGGGGCGGTGACTGAAGCTTTCTTT. The chain has TRBV19 and TRBJ1-1; 7 nucleotides agree with TRBD1. V lost 3 bases, J lost 5 bases, and 6 bases stayed unmatched. The CDR3 runs 14 residues. Per germline, CDR1 LNHDA and CDR2 SQIVND (reference sequence). Using reference TRBV19 and TRBJ1-1 for the parts outside the CDR3, the full variable domain is DGGITQSPKYLFRKEGQNVTLSCEQNLNHDAMYWYRQDPGQGLRLIYYSQIVNDFQKGDIAEGYSVSREKKESFPLTVTSAQKNPTAFYLCASSIEGAVTEAFFGQGTRLTVV.

This clone was seen just once. The chain recombines TRBV14 with TRBJ1-1, with a weak D call TRBD1 (6 bases). This CDR3 is built from 16 residues. CDR1 is SGHDN and CDR2 is FVKESK in the germline V gene. Trimming shortened V by 4 bases and J by 2 bases, and 17 bases separated the two germline ends. CDR3 in DNA: TGTGCCAGCAGCCGAATCACGGGGGGGCCTAACACTGAAGCTTTCTTT. This encodes CASSRITGGPNTEAFF.

V usage is TRBV29-1 and J usage is TRBJ2-5, with a possible D match to TRBD1 (6 bases). Trimming stripped 6 bases from V and 5 bases from J, with 13 bases between. The germline gives CDR1 SQVTM, CDR2 ANQGSEA. This CDR3 is 12 amino acids long. DNA for the CDR3: TGCAGCGTCACAGGGAATTTCGAGACCCAGTACTTC. Amino acids: CSVTGNFETQYF.

This sequence joins TRBV7-9 and TRBJ2-2; 7 nucleotides agree with TRBD1. Germline trimming cut 1 base from V and 6 bases from J; bases unmatched to any gene: 5. Germline CDR1 is SEHNR and CDR2 is FQNEAQ (reference sequence). This CDR3 is 15 amino acids long. CDR3 protein: CASSLDDRVAGELFF. For the CDR3, the DNA is TGTGCCAGCAGCTTAGACGACAGGGTTGCCGGGGAGCTGTTTTTT.

About this clone itself: One end of the junction varies from germline; a read error may be responsible. At the DNA level, this CDR3 is encoded by other sequences in the same sample as well. The rearrangement uses TRBV15 and TRBJ2-3; possibly TRBD2 for D (5 bases). CDR1 and CDR2 from the germline V gene are LNHNV and YYDKDF (reference sequence). This CDR3 spans 17 amino acids. In DNA form, the CDR3 reads TGTGCTACCAGCAGACCACGTCCGGGATATCTCACAGATACGCAGTATTTT. Its translation: CATSRPRPGYLTDTQYF.

Many counts were recorded for this clone. The J gene is TRBJ2-2, the V gene TRBV4-1; TRBD2 aligns across 9 bases. The CDR3 totals 14 residues. CDR1 MGHRA and CDR2 YSYEKL come from the germline V gene. V was clipped by 4 bases and J by 5 bases; unmatched bases: 2. CDR3 amino acids: CASSPGLATGELFF. As DNA, the CDR3 is TGCGCCAGCAGCCCGGGACTAGCTACCGGGGAGCTGTTTTTT.

The rearrangement joins TRBV2 to TRBJ2-2, with a weak D call TRBD1 (6 bases). This CDR3 has 14 residues. Germline CDR1 is SNHLY and CDR2 is FYNNEI. V lost 7 bases and J 0 bases, leaving 9 bases between the germline ends. As DNA, the CDR3 is TGTGCCAGCACCGGACAGTCGAACACCGGGGAGCTGTTTTTT. Translated, it gives CASTGQSNTGELFF.

V is TRBV29-1 and J is TRBJ1-2, with TRBD1 matching 8 bases. The J segment lost 7 bases and the V segment lost 4 bases, leaving 8 bases of the junction unmatched. CDR1 SQVTM and CDR2 ANQGSEA come from the germline V gene. This CDR3 spans 13 amino acids. Here the CDR3 reads CSVVDRGSFGYTF. The CDR3 nucleotides are TGCAGCGTTGTTGACAGGGGTTCCTTTGGCTACACCTTC.

This sequence joins TRBV5-1 and TRBJ2-1, with D perhaps TRBD1 (5 bases). CDR1 is SGHRS, CDR2 YFSETQ, per germline. The CDR3 is made up of 13 amino acids. The V and J ends lost 0 bases and 7 bases respectively, with 8 bases between them. The CDR3 nucleotides read TGCGCCAGCAGCTTGGGACAGTTGAATGAGCAGTTCTTC. Translation gives CASSLGQLNEQFF.

The genes are TRBV10-3 and TRBJ2-3; D remains ambiguous. V dropped 0 bases and J dropped 4 bases, with 11 bases sitting between them. CDR3 length: 15 residues. The germline gives CDR1 ENHRY, CDR2 SYGVKD. CDR3 region: CAISESEGPSDTQYF. As DNA, the CDR3 is TGTGCCATCAGTGAGTCGGAAGGGCCTTCAGATACGCAGTATTTT.

J is TRBJ2-7 and V is TRBV5-1, with 8 bases lining up with TRBD1. Germline V gene lookup returns CDR1 SGHRS and CDR2 YFSETQ. The CDR3 has 14 residues. Trimming at V came to 6 bases and at J to 4 bases, leaving 9 bases not matched to a gene. CDR3 residues: CASMLGQEPYEQYF. DNA for the CDR3: TGCGCCAGCATGCTGGGACAGGAGCCTTACGAGCAGTACTTC.

The chain combines TRBV5-6 with TRBJ1-2; D is possibly TRBD1 (5 bases). This CDR3 region has 16 residues. V was cut by 0 bases and J by 0 bases, with 12 bases left in between. CDR1 is SGHDT, CDR2 YYEEEE, per germline. The CDR3 bases are TGTGCCAGCAGCTTGGGACAGCCTATTTCTAACTATGGCTACACCTTC. This sequence encodes CASSLGQPISNYGYTF.